This entry lists 21 T cell receptor beta chains sequenced from one sample in a study of CD4 and CD8 cells across lung adenocarcinoma regions. TCRdb redid the calling of the PCR reads with MiXCR, one entry per CDR3 protein. The sample includes about 25,000 distinct CDR3 sequences, 40% to 60% seen only once; the top ten take roughly 50%. What was sequenced was CD8+ T cells from the center of a lung tumor. Source of these receptors: a male donor with lung adenocarcinoma. The CD4 and CD8 labels of this study may be unreliable.

This clonotype was observed many times. This chain links TRBV6-5 with TRBJ1-1; D remains unclear. The length of the CDR3 is 13 residues. Trimming removed 4 bases from V and 8 bases from J, with 14 bases in between. Germline values: CDR1 MNHEY, CDR2 SVGAGI. CDR3 DNA: TGTGCCAGCAGTTCCAGCTTTATATCCGAAGCTTTCTTT. It encodes CASSSSFISEAFF.

The J gene is TRBJ2-3, the V gene TRBV27; tentatively, D is TRBD1 or TRBD2 (6 bases each). Trimming shortened V by 11 bases and J by 12 bases, and 30 bases separated the two germline ends. The CDR3 covers 15 residues. Looked up from germline, CDR1 is MNHEY and CDR2 is SMNVEV (reference sequence). For the CDR3, the DNA is TGTGCCGGGAGGCTCGGGGGCCGTGGCCAAGAGACCCAGTATTTT. This translates into CAGRLGGRGQETQYF.

The chain uses TRBV20-1 and TRBJ2-2; no firm D call. The CDR3 runs to 16 residues. V was shortened by 0 bases and J by 0 bases, with 11 bases between the two germline ends. Germline assignment: CDR1 DFQATT and CDR2 SNEGSKA (reference sequence). The CDR3 protein is CSARDLRFSNTGELFF. In DNA form, the CDR3 reads TGCAGTGCTAGAGATCTCCGGTTCTCGAACACCGGGGAGCTGTTTTTT.

This clonotype was observed at least ten times. The gene calls are TRBV3-1 and TRBJ2-1, with 11 bases matching TRBD1. From germline, CDR1 is LGHDT and CDR2 YNNKEL (reference sequence). Trimming took 5 bases from V and 9 from J; bases not matched to a gene: 9. CDR3 length equals 15 residues. The CDR3 loop reads CASSLRTGGWGEQFF. DNA for the CDR3: TGTGCCAGCAGCTTGCGGACAGGGGGCTGGGGTGAGCAGTTCTTC.

V usage is TRBV7-2 and J usage is TRBJ2-5; D may match TRBD1 or TRBD2 (5 bases each). Germline V gene sequence: CDR1 SGHTA, CDR2 FQGNSA. This CDR3 region has 15 residues. The V and J ends lost 5 bases and 4 bases respectively, with 17 bases between them. The CDR3 DNA reads TGTGCCAGCAGCCTAGAAGAGGGGTGGCGAGAGACCCAGTACTTC. This sequence encodes CASSLEEGWRETQYF.

A word on this clonotype: The junction and the germline gene differ at one end; a read error may be behind it. The chain combines TRBV7-2 with TRBJ2-4; either TRBD1 or TRBD2 may supply D (5 bases each). This CDR3 is built from 14 residues. Germline CDR1 and CDR2: SGHTA and FQGNSA. The chain's CDR3 is CASSAQGGGPAQYF. Written as DNA, the CDR3 is TGTGCCAGCAGCGCCCAAGGTGGGGGACCCGCTCAGTATTTC.

This clonotype has at least ten counts. The chain recombines TRBV6-2 or TRBV6-3 with TRBJ2-1; tentatively, D is TRBD2 (5 bases). The J call is uncertain, as TRBJ2-7 better fits the DNA end. CDR1 and CDR2 (germline): MNHEY, SVGEGT. This CDR3 region has 15 residues. The CDR3 loop reads CASSTEPGRSYEQYF. CDR3 nucleotide sequence: TGTGCCAGCAGTACAGAACCGGGAAGATCCTACGAGCAGTACTTC.

The J gene is TRBJ1-1, the V gene TRBV10-3; tentative D call: TRBD1 (5 bases). The length of the CDR3 is 15 residues. The germline V gene encodes CDR1 ENHRY and CDR2 SYGVKD. The V end was cut by 5 bases, the J end by 1 base, with 14 bases between. CDR3 protein: CAISTPGQGNTEAFF. The CDR3 region has the DNA TGTGCCATCAGTACCCCAGGGCAGGGGAACACTGAAGCTTTCTTT.

This clonotype was detected only once. One junction end does not reproduce the germline sequence, and a read error may be involved. V gene TRBV10-1 combines with J gene TRBJ2-3, with D perhaps matching TRBD1 (7 bases). Germline CDR1 WNHNN, CDR2 SYGVQD (reference sequence). The length of the CDR3 is 14 residues. DNA of the CDR3: TGCGCCAGCTGGCGCGGGACAGCGAAAGATATGCAGTATTTC. Protein product: CASWRGTAKDMQYF.

This clonotype was observed a few times. A junction end diverges from the germline sequence, so it may reflect a read error. The rearrangement joins TRBV5-1 to TRBJ2-1; 11 bases fit TRBD2. This CDR3 contains 12 residues. Germline lookup yields CDR1 SGHRS and CDR2 YFSETQ. The CDR3 sequence: CASSVSGRVDIF. The CDR3 region has the DNA TGCGCCAGCAGCGTTAGCGGGAGGGTCGACATCTTC.

A note on this clonotype: One end of the junction varies from germline; a read error may be responsible. V gene TRBV6-5 combines with J gene TRBJ2-4, with D perhaps being TRBD1 or TRBD2 (5 bases each). This CDR3 has 19 amino acids. Per germline, CDR1 MNHEY and CDR2 SVGAGI. This CDR3 reads CASSYSRPSGLGTKNIQYF. The CDR3 DNA follows: TGTGCCAGCAGTTATAGCCGACCGTCGGGGCTGGGGACCAAAAACATTCAGTATTTC.

Notes on this clonotype: Sequence at one end of the junction differs from germline and may be a read error. The chain joins TRBV6-1 to TRBJ2-4; possibly TRBD1 for D (5 bases). The CDR3 is made up of 15 amino acids. CDR1 and CDR2 from the germline V gene are MNHNS and SASEGT. The CDR3 bases are TGTGCCAGCACGTGGGCAGGGTGGGCCACAGACACGCAGTATTTC. Protein product: CASTWAGWATDTQYF.

The chain uses TRBV25-1 and TRBJ2-7; no clear D. V was trimmed by 4 bases and J by 0 bases, leaving 16 bases between them. The V gene's germline CDR1 is MGHDK and CDR2 SYGVNS. This CDR3 contains 16 residues. CDR3 DNA sequence: TGTGCCAGCAGTGCTGGGCTGAGACATTCCTCCTACGAGCAGTACTTC. This encodes CASSAGLRHSSYEQYF.

This clonotype occurred many times. This chain joins TRBV6-5 and TRBJ2-7, with 9 bases that match TRBD1. The CDR3 totals 15 residues. Trimming at V came to 5 bases and at J to 3 bases, leaving 8 bases not matched to a gene. Germline V CDR1 and CDR2: MNHEY, SVGAGI. For the CDR3, the DNA is TGTGCCAGCAGTAACCCGGGACAGGGAGTCTACGAGCAGTACTTC. Translation gives CASSNPGQGVYEQYF.

V is TRBV6-5 and J is TRBJ2-1; 7 nucleotides line up with TRBD2. The tail of the sequence fits TRBJ2-3 better, so the J call may be wrong. CDR3 size: 15 residues. Germline values: CDR1 MNHEY, CDR2 SVGAGI. The CDR3 nucleotides are TGTGCCGCGGGTTACGGGGGAGGGGACCCAGAGACCCAGTATTTT. Its protein product is CAAGYGGGDPETQYF.

The V gene is TRBV7-9, the J gene TRBJ2-1; D may be TRBD2 (6 bases). Trimming stripped 5 bases from V and 4 bases from J, with 18 bases between. The CDR3 extends over 16 amino acids. Germline assignment: CDR1 SEHNR and CDR2 FQNEAQ (reference sequence). The CDR3 is CASSRFRPGEYNEQFF. The CDR3 DNA reads as TGTGCCAGCAGCCGTTTTAGGCCGGGAGAATACAATGAGCAGTTCTTC.

The gene calls are TRBV10-2 and TRBJ2-5, with no clear D. Deletions cut 6 bases from V and 4 bases from J, with 12 bases between. CDR1 and CDR2 from the germline V gene are WSHSY and SAAADI. CDR3 length: 13 residues. The CDR3 is CASRGRDPETQYF. Here the CDR3 DNA reads TGCGCCAGCAGGGGCCGTGACCCAGAGACCCAGTACTTC.

The chain carries TRBV14 and TRBJ1-6; 7 positions agree with TRBD1. This CDR3 has 14 amino acids. Germline V CDR1 and CDR2: SGHDN, FVKESK. After removal of 4 bases from V and 7 bases from J, the junction contained 4 bases not matched to a gene. In nucleotides, the CDR3 is TGTGCCAGCAGCCGCGGACAGGAGAATTCACCCCTCCACTTT. This translates into CASSRGQENSPLHF.

This clonotype was found once. One junction end does not reproduce the germline sequence, and a read error may be involved. This chain uses TRBV27 with TRBJ2-4, with D possibly matching TRBD2 (5 bases). The CDR3 runs 15 residues. CDR1 is MNHEY, CDR2 SMNVEV, per germline (reference sequence). In nucleotides, the CDR3 is TGTGGCAGCAACCCGGGCCTGGGAGCCAAAAACACGCAGTACTTC. Translating gives CGSNPGLGAKNTQYF.

This clonotype was observed a handful of times. The CDR3 is CALLRTGTYEQYF. In DNA, the CDR3 is TGTGCTTTACTACGGACGGGTACCTACGAGCAGTACTTC. The chain carries TRBV6-1 and TRBJ2-5; the D is unclear. The DNA end is a closer match to TRBJ2-7, so the J assignment may be wrong. Germline assignment: CDR1 MNHNS and CDR2 SASEGT. The CDR3 is 13 amino acids.

Sample share makes this clonotype medium-sized. The chain joins TRBV6-6 to TRBJ2-1; the match to TRBD1 covers 9 bases. The J segment lost 10 bases and the V segment lost 0 bases, leaving 10 bases of the junction unmatched. Germline-derived CDR1 and CDR2 are MNHNY and SVGAGI (reference sequence). This CDR3 spans 16 amino acids. The DNA of the CDR3 is TGTGCCAGCAGTTACTCGTGGTGGACAGGGGAAAGAGAGCAGTTCTTC. This gives the protein CASSYSWWTGEREQFF.